The 9 T cell receptor beta chains presented below share a single source sample, sequenced in a study of T cells in Graves' hyperthyroidism and ophthalmopathy. Authors of the study amplified TCR beta CDR3 regions from RNA transcripts. Using the HTBI primer set, a first-round RT-PCR was run on the TCR CDR3. TCRdb reprocessed the multiplex PCR reads with MiXCR, giving one entry per CDR3 protein. Of about 600,000 distinct CDR3 sequences in the sample, roughly 16% are singletons; the top ten hold less than 3.5%. The sample was blood. The receptor set was obtained from a middle-aged woman with Graves' ophthalmopathy.

Comments on this clonotype: A read error may produce the germline difference seen at one junction end. The V call is TRBV11-1, the J call TRBJ1-5; 7 positions agree with TRBD1. This CDR3 is 16 amino acids long. CDR1 is SGHAT and CDR2 is FQDESV in the germline V gene (reference sequence). The CDR3 nucleotides read TGTGCCGGCAGCTTGGGTGGGACAGTGGGGGCTGAGCCCCAGCATTTT. It codes for CAGSLGGTVGAEPQHF. Together with reference TRBV11-1 and TRBJ1-5, the CDR3 gives the full variable domain: EAEVAQSPRYKITEKSQAVAFWCDPISGHATLYWYRQILGQGPELLVQFQDESVVDDSQLPKDRFSAERLKGVDSTLKIQPAELGDSAMYLCAGSLGGTVGAEPQHFGDGTRLSIL.

This clonotype came up many times. The chain links TRBV7-8 to TRBJ2-1; 7 bases match TRBD1. Per germline, CDR1 SGHVS and CDR2 FQNEAQ. The CDR3 sequence is 17 residues long. Trimming cost V 4 bases and J 5 bases; bases outside gene matches: 14. In DNA form, the CDR3 reads TGTGCCAGCAGCTACCCCTTACGACAGGGTAGACACAATGAGCAGTTCTTC. Protein product: CASSYPLRQGRHNEQFF.

Ten or more counts support this clonotype. This chain links TRBV27 with TRBJ2-7; weak D call: TRBD2 (6 bases). Germline-derived CDR1 and CDR2 are MNHEY and SMNVEV (reference sequence). This CDR3 is 15 amino acids long. Deletions cut 2 bases from V and 0 bases from J, with 11 bases between. For the CDR3, the DNA is TGTGCCAGCAGTTTAACGGGAGTAGGCTCCTACGAGCAGTACTTC. Residues: CASSLTGVGSYEQYF.

The rearrangement links TRBV29-1 to TRBJ2-2; tentatively, D is TRBD1 (5 bases). The CDR3 is 16 amino acids. V lost 0 bases, J lost 3 bases, and 14 bases lay in between. From germline, CDR1 is SQVTM and CDR2 ANQGSEA. CDR3 sequence: CSVEDRAPRDTGELFF. As DNA, the CDR3 is TGCAGCGTTGAAGATAGGGCCCCCAGGGACACCGGGGAGCTGTTTTTT.

This clonotype has a count of ten or more. V gene TRBV7-3 combines with J gene TRBJ2-1; tentative D call: TRBD1 (6 bases). Germline loops: CDR1 SGHTA, CDR2 FQGTGA. The V and J ends lost 5 bases and 6 bases respectively, with 17 bases between them. CDR3 length equals 15 residues. The CDR3 reads CASSPQHRAGNEQFF. DNA for the CDR3: TGTGCCAGCAGCCCGCAGCACAGGGCCGGCAATGAGCAGTTCTTC.

This chain joins TRBV10-3 and TRBJ1-2, with 11 bases fitting TRBD1. CDR1 and CDR2 from the germline V gene are ENHRY and SYGVKD. V lost 9 bases and J lost 2; bases outside the gene matches: 2. The CDR3 covers 13 residues. The CDR3 protein is CAIGQGANYGYTF. For the CDR3, the DNA is TGTGCCATAGGACAGGGGGCGAACTATGGCTACACCTTC.

A few counts support this clonotype. The rearrangement links TRBV29-1 to TRBJ2-1; D uncertain. Germline lookup yields CDR1 SQVTM and CDR2 ANQGSEA. The CDR3 is made up of 11 amino acids. Deletions cut 4 bases from V and 9 bases from J, with 10 bases between. CDR3 loop: CSVAGPFEQFF. DNA of the CDR3: TGCAGCGTTGCGGGTCCGTTTGAGCAGTTCTTC.

This chain joins TRBV5-1 and TRBJ2-1; D might be TRBD1 (6 bases). This CDR3 is built from 15 residues. Trimming removed 4 bases from V and 7 bases from J, with 18 bases in between. Germline V CDR1 and CDR2: SGHRS, YFSETQ. Here the CDR3 reads CASSVGHTGTNEQFF. The DNA of the CDR3 is TGCGCCAGCAGCGTTGGACATACCGGGACAAATGAGCAGTTCTTC.

V and J are TRBV6-2 or TRBV6-3 and TRBJ2-1; 11 bases align to TRBD2. This CDR3 region has 14 residues. The germline V gene encodes CDR1 MNHEY and CDR2 SVGEGT. V was clipped by 6 bases and J by 7 bases; unmatched bases: 5. The chain's CDR3 is CASRRLAGRNEQFF. For the CDR3, the DNA is TGTGCCAGCAGACGACTAGCGGGAAGGAATGAGCAGTTCTTC.